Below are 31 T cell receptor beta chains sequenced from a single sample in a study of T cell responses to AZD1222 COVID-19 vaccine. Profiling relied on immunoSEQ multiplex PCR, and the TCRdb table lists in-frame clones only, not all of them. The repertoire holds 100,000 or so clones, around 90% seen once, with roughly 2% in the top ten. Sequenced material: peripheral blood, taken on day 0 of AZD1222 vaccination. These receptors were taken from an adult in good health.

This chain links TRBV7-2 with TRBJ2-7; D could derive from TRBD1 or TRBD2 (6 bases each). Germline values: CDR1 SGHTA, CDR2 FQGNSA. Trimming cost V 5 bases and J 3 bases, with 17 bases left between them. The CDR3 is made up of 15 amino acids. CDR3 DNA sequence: TGTGCCAGCAGCCGGGGGCCGCGGGACAACTACGAGCAGTACTTC. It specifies CASSRGPRDNYEQYF. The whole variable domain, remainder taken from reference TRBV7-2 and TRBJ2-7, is GAGVSQSPSNKVTEKGKDVELRCDPISGHTALYWYRQSLGQGLEFLIYFQGNSAPDKSGLPSDRFSAERTGGSVSTLTIQRTQQEDSAVYLCASSRGPRDNYEQYFGPGTRLTVT.

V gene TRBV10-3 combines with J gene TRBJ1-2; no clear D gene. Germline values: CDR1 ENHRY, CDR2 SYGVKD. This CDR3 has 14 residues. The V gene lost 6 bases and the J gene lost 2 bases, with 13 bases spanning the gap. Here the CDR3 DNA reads TGTGCCATCAGCAACGCGGGGTCAAACTATGGCTACACCTTC. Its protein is CAISNAGSNYGYTF.

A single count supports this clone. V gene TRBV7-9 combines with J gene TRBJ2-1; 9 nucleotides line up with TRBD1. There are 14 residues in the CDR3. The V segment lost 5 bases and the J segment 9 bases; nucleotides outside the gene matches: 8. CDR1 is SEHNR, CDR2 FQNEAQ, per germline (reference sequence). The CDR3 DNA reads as TGTGCCAGCAGCAAACCCGGGACAGGGATTGAGCAGTTCTTC. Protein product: CASSKPGTGIEQFF.

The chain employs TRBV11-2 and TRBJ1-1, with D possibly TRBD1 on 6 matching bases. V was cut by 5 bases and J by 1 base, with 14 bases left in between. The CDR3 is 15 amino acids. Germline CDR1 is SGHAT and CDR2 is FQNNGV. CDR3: CASSHYRVGNTEAFF. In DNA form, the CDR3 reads TGTGCCAGCAGCCATTACAGGGTTGGGAACACTGAAGCTTTCTTT.

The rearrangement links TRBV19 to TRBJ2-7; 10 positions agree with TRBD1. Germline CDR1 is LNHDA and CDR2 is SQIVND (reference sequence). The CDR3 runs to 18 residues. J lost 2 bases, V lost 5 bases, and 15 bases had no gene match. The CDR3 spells CASSADRGTPGFTYEQYF. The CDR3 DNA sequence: TGTGCCAGTAGTGCGGACAGGGGGACCCCAGGGTTTACCTACGAGCAGTACTTC.

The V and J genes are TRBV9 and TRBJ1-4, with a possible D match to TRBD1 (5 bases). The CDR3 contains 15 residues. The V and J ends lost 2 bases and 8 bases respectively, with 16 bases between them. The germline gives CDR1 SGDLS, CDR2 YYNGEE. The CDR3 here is CASSVGGTGKEKLFF. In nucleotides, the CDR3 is TGTGCCAGCAGCGTCGGCGGGACGGGCAAAGAAAAACTGTTTTTT. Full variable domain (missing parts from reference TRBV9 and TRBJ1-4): DSGVTQTPKHLITATGQRVTLRCSPRSGDLSVYWYQQSLDQGLQFLIQYYNGEERAKGNILERFSAQQFPDLHSELNLSSLELGDSALYFCASSVGGTGKEKLFFGSGTQLSVL.

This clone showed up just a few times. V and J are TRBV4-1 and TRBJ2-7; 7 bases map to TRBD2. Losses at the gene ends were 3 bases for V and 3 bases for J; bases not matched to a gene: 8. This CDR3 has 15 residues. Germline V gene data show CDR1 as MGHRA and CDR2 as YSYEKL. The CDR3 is CASSQSAGERYEQYF. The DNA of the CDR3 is TGCGCCAGCAGCCAGTCGGCGGGGGAGCGCTACGAGCAGTACTTC.

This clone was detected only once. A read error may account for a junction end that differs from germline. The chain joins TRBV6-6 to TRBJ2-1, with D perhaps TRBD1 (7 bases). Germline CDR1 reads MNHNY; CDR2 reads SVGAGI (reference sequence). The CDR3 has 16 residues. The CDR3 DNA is TGTGCCAGCAGCTACTGGAGGGACAGAGAATACAATGAGCAGTTCTTC. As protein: CASSYWRDREYNEQFF.

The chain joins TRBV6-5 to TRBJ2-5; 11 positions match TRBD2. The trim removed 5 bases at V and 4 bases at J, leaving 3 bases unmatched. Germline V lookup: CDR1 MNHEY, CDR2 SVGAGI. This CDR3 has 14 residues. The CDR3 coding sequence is TGTGCCAGCAGTACTAGCGGGAGTGGAGAGACCCAGTACTTC. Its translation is CASSTSGSGETQYF.

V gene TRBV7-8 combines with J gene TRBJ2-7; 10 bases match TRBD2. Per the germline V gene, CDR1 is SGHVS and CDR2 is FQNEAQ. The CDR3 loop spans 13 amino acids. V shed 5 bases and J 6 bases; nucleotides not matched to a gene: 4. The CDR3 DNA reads TGTGCCAGCAGCCAGGGACTAGCGAGCGAGCAGTACTTC. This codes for CASSQGLASEQYF.

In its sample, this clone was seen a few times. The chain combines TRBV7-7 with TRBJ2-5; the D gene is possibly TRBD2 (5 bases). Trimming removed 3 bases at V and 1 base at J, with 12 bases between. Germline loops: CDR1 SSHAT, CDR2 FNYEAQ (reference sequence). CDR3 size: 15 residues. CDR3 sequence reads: CASSFTRAFQETQYF. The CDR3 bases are TGTGCCAGCAGCTTTACGCGGGCCTTCCAAGAGACCCAGTACTTC. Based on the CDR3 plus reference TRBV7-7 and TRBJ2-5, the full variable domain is GAGVSQSPRYKVTKRGQDVTLRCDPISSHATLYWYQQALGQGPEFLTYFNYEAQPDKSGLPSDRFSAERPEGSISTLTIQRTEQRDSAMYRCASSFTRAFQETQYFGPGTRLLVL.

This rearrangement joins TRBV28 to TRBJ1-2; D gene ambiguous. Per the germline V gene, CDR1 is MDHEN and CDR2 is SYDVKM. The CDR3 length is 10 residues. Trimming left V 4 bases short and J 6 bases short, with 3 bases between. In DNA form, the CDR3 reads TGTGCCAGCAGTTCGGATGGCTACACCTTC. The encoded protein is CASSSDGYTF.

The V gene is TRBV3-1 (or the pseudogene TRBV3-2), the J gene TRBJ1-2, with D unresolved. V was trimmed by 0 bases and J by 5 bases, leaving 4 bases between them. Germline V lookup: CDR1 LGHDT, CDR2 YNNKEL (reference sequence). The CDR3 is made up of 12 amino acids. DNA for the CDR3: TGTGCCAGCAGCCAAGAAGGTTATGGCTACACCTTC. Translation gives CASSQEGYGYTF.

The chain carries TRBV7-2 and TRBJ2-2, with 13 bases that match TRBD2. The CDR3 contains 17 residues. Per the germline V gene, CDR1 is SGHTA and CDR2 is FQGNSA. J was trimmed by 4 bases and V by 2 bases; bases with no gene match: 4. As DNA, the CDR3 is TGTGCCAGCAGCTTAAGGACTAGCGGGAGCGCCACCGGGGAGCTGTTTTTT. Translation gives CASSLRTSGSATGELFF.

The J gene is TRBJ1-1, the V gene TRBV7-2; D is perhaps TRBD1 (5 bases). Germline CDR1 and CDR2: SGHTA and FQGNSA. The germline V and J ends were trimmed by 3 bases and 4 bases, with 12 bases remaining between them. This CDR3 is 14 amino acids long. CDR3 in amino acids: CASSLDRRGTEAFF. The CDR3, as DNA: TGTGCCAGCAGCTTGGACCGGAGGGGCACTGAAGCTTTCTTT.

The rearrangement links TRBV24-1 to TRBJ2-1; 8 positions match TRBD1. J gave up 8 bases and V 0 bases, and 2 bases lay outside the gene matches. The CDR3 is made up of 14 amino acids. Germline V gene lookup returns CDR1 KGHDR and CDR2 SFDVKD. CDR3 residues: CATSDLPGGDEQFF. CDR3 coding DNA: TGTGCCACCAGTGATTTGCCAGGGGGCGATGAGCAGTTCTTC.

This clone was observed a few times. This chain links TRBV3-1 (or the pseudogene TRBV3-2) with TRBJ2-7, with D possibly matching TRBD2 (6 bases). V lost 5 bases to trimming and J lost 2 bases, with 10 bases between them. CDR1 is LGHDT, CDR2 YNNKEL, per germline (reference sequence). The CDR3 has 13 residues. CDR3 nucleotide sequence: TGTGCCAGCAGCTCCCGGGGGACCTACGAGCAGTACTTC. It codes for CASSSRGTYEQYF.

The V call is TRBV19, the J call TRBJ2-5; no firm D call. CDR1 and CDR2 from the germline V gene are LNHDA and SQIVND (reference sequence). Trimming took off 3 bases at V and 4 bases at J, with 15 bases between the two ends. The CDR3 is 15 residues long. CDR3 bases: TGTGCCAGTAGTATCCTCGCCACCCCAGGAGAGACCCAGTACTTC. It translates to CASSILATPGETQYF.

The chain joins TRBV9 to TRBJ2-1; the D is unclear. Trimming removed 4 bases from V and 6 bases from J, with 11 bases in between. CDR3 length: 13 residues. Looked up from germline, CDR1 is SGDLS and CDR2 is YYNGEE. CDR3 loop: CASSTTFSNEQFF. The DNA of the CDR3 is TGTGCCAGCAGCACCACTTTTAGCAATGAGCAGTTCTTC.

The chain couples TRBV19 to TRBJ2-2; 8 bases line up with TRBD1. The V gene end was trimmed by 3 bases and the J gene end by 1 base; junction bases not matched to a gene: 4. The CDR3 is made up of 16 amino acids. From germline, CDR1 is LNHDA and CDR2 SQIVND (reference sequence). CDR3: CASSIIGTGNTGELFF. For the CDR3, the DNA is TGTGCCAGTAGTATTATTGGGACAGGGAACACCGGGGAGCTGTTTTTT. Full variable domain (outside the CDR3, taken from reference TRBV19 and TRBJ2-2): DGGITQSPKYLFRKEGQNVTLSCEQNLNHDAMYWYRQDPGQGLRLIYYSQIVNDFQKGDIAEGYSVSREKKESFPLTVTSAQKNPTAFYLCASSIIGTGNTGELFFGEGSRLTVL.

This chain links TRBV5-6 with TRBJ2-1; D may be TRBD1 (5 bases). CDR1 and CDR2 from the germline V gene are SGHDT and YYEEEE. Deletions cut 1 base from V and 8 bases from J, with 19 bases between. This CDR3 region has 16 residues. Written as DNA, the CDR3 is TGTGCCAGCAGCTTGCTAGGGGTCGGGTTCGTCGATGAGCAGTTCTTC. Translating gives CASSLLGVGFVDEQFF.

The CDR3: CASRRQGLREKLFF. CDR3 in DNA: TGTGCCAGCAGGAGACAGGGGTTAAGGGAAAAACTGTTTTTT. The chain has TRBV27 and TRBJ1-4, with 8 bases that match TRBD1. Germline CDR1 reads MNHEY; CDR2 reads SMNVEV (reference sequence). The V gene end was trimmed by 6 bases and the J gene end by 8 bases; junction bases not matched to a gene: 8. This CDR3 has 14 amino acids.

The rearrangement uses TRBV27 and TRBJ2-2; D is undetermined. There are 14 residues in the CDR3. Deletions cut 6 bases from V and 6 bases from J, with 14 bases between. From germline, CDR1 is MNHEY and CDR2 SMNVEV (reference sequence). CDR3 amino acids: CASSVTRNSGELFF. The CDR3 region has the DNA TGTGCCAGCAGCGTCACACGAAACTCCGGGGAGCTGTTTTTT.

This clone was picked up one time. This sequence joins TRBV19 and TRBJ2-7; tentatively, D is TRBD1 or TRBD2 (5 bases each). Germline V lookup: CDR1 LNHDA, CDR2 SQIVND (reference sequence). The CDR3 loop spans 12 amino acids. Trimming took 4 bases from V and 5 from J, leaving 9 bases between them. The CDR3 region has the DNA TGTGCCAGTAGTAGGGGACCCAACGAGCAGTACTTC. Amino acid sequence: CASSRGPNEQYF.

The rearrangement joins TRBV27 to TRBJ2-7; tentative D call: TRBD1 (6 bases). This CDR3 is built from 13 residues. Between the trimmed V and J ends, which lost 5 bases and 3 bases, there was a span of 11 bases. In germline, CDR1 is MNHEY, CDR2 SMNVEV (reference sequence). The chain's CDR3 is CASSQWTDYEQYF. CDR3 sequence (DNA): TGTGCCAGCAGTCAATGGACAGACTACGAGCAGTACTTC.

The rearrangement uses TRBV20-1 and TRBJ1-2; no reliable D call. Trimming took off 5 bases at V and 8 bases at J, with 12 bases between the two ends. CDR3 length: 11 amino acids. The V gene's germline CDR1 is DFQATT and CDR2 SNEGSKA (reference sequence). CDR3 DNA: TGCAGTGCTGTGAACGGGAACGGCTACACCTTC. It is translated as CSAVNGNGYTF.

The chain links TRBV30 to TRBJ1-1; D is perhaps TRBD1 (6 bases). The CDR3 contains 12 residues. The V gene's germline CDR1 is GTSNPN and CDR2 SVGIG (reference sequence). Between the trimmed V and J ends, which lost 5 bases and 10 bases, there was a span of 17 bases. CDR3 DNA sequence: TGTGCCTGGGCCGGACAGACCTATTCAGCTTTCTTT. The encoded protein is CAWAGQTYSAFF.

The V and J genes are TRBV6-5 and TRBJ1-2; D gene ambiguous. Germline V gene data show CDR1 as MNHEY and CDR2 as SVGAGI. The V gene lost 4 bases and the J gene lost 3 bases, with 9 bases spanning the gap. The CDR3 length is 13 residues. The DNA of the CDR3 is TGTGCCAGCAGTTCAGGTTCGGACTATGGCTACACCTTC. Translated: CASSSGSDYGYTF.

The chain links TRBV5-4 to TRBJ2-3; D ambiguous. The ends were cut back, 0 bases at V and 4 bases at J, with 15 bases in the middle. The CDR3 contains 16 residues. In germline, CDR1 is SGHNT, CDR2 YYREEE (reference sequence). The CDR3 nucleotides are TGTGCCAGCAGCTTGGAGTCTCCGGGTATCGCAGATACGCAGTATTTT. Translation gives CASSLESPGIADTQYF. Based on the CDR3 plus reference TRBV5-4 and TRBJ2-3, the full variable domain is ETGVTQSPTHLIKTRGQQVTLRCSSQSGHNTVSWYQQALGQGPQFIFQYYREEENGRGNFPPRFSGLQFPNYSSELNVNALELDDSALYLCASSLESPGIADTQYFGPGTRLTVL.

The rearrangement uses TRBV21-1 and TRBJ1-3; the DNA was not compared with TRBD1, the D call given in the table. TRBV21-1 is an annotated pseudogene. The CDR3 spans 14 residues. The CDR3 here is CASSFRCMGNTIYF. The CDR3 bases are TGTGCCAGCAGCTTCAGGTGCATGGGAAACACCATATATTTT.

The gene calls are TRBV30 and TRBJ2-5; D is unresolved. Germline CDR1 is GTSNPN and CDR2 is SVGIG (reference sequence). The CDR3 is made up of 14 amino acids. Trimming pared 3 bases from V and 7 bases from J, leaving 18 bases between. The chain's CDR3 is CAWRDQTPHGTQYF. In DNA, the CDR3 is TGTGCCTGGAGAGACCAGACCCCACATGGGACCCAGTACTTC.